This TCR beta chain was captured in a study of shared clonotypes between healthy human individuals (dated by TCRdb to the early 2020s). In the study overall: Two women and three men aged 18 to 49 years were included in the cohort. Per donor, three plates each were used for CD4 naive and CD4 memory, two for CD8 naive, and one for CD8 memory. To estimate repertoire size and how much clonotype sharing occurs between individuals, the study deeply sequenced the blood TCR repertoires of about five healthy adults. To increase sequencing depth and limit assay-specific biases, different laboratories used diverse techniques to prepare libraries and sequence TCR repertoires. Per donor, leukapheresis produced somewhere between about 0.94 and 8.9 billion PBMCs. Study-wide conclusions, independent of this receptor: Across a few donors, roughly 5.4% of naive CD4, approximately 3.6% of naive CD8, around 2.5% of memory CD4, and under 0.45% of memory CD8 clonotypes were shared. Sampling was limited to blood, and TCR repertoires in tissue likely differ from TCR repertoires in blood. Pairwise subsampling led to the expectation that sequencing depth would affect the degree of clonotype sharing among donors. Even with the large sequencing depth, rarefaction of the sorted-subset datasets indicated that sequencing was incomplete. Naive subsets generally had larger estimated clonotype richness than memory subsets did. Compared with non-shared clonotypes, the clonotypes found in all four sorted-subset donors had higher generation probabilities. Because the study included a small number of donors, the genetic and exposure-history diversity represented was limited.

With regard to this clone: Its antigen is unknown. No much larger clonotype is one base removed from it; base qualities were not supplied.

The donors were healthy, HIV-negative adults with no recently reported acute infections or vaccinations. Every donor was a Caucasian adult residing in Nashville, Tennessee, USA. CD4+ T cells were enriched by magnetic negative selection; naive cells were then positively selected on CD45RA, and the negative fraction formed the memory subset. Blood was obtained by leukapheresis, after which PBMCs were separated by Ficoll-Histopaque density gradient centrifugation and cryopreserved in liquid nitrogen vapor phase. Analytical flow cytometry was used to check the purity and quantity of every magnetically sorted T cell population. From each sorted fraction, genomic DNA was isolated and quantified by UV absorbance on a Nanodrop 2000c. Using the deep immunoSEQ assay, multiplex PCR amplified TCR CDR3 regions from genomic DNA. For each cell subset, the extracted genomic DNA was distributed evenly across all wells of several immunoSEQ 96-well plates, and each plate served as one replicate. For sorted subsets, 150 to 250 ng of genomic DNA, equivalent to around 29,000 T cell genomes, went into each replicate PCR. Purified libraries were quantified with a Qubit 3.0 fluorometer, sized on a Bioanalyzer 2100, and re-quantified with the KAPA Library Quantification kit. Every immunoSEQ 96-well plate was sequenced on a separate single-read 150-cycle Illumina NextSeq 550 flow cell. Turning to the authors' computational methods: Because the immunoSEQ output included only junctional sequences and no quality scores, the filtering could not be the same as the filtering used for full-length reads. Sequences were annotated with PyIR, a Python wrapper for IgBLAST v1.9, using IMGT germline references to assign V/J genes and CDR3. Reads were filtered out if the reads had weak V/J assignments (E-value above 1e-6), no CDR3, stop codons, out-of-frame junctions, or ambiguous translated residues. V3J clonotypes were defined as sequences sharing the same inferred V gene, J gene, and CDR3 amino acid sequence. To compute the percentage overlap between repertoires, the number of shared unique clonotypes was divided by the size of the smaller repertoire. Three approaches were used to assess repertoire richness: RTK rarefaction, the Chao1 estimator, and Recon v2.1 estimates of unobserved clonotypes. Generation probabilities for all TCRbeta clonotypes obtained by the gDNA method from a handful of donors were computed using OLGA. Not all clones reach the TCRdb copy of this immuneACCESS table, which keeps in-frame sequences only. Checked studies attribute under half of the gap to unresolved V genes and leave the rest unexplained. V, J and clone size derive from that table, while D and trimming were established from the DNA sequence. Here the sample has about 1.5 million clones; approximately 96% occur a single time. Approximately 1% of the sample is in the top ten clones.

The clonotype comes from a man younger than 40 in good health. The sequencing input was naive CD4+ T cells sorted from blood. The cell subset or site label corresponds to: CD45RA+ positively selected.

For the CDR3, the sequence is CASSLLSNPNEQFF. The DNA is as follows: TGCGCCAGCAGCTTGTTAAGTAATCCGAATGAGCAGTTCTTC. The sequence is built from TRBV5-1 and TRBJ2-1; the D gene assignment is ambiguous. CDR1 is given as SGHRS and CDR2 as YFSETQ, both from the germline V gene. Between the V and J ends, shortened by 1 base and 7 bases respectively, the junction contains 12 bases. Taken from cysteine to phenylalanine, the CDR3 has 14 residues. The DNA shown is the 42-base CDR3, in frame from base 1. Extended through the reference TRBV5-1 and TRBJ2-1 proteins, this CDR3 yields the full variable domain: KAGVTQTPRYLIKTRGQQVTLSCSPISGHRSVSWYQQTPGQGLQFLFEYFSETQRNKGNFPGRFSGRQFSNSRSEMNVSTLELGDSALYLCASSLLSNPNEQFFGPGTRLTVL.